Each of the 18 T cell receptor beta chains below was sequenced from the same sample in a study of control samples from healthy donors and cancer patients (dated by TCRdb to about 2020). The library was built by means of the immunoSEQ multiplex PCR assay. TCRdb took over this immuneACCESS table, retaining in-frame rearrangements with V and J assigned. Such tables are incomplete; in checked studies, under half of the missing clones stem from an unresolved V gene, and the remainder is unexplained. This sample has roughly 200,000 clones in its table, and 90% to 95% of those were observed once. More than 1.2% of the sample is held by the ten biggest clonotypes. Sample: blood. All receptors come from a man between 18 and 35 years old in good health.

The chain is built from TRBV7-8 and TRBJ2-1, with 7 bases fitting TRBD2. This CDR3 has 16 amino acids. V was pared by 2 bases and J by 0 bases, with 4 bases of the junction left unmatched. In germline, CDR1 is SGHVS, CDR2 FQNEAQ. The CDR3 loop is CASSLRERGSYNEQFF. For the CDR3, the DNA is TGTGCCAGCAGCTTACGAGAGCGGGGCTCCTACAATGAGCAGTTCTTC.

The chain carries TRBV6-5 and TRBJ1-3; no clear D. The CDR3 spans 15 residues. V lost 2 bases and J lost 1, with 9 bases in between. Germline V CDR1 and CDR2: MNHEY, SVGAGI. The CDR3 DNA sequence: TGTGCCAGCAGTTACGAATGGGGATCTGGAAACACCATATATTTT. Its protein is CASSYEWGSGNTIYF.

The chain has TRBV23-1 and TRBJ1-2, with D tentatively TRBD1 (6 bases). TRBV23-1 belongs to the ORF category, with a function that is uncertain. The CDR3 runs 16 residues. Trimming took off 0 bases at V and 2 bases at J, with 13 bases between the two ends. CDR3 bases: TGCGCCAGCAGTCAATCCGGGGGCAGCACAAACTATGGCTACACCTTC. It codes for CASSQSGGSTNYGYTF.

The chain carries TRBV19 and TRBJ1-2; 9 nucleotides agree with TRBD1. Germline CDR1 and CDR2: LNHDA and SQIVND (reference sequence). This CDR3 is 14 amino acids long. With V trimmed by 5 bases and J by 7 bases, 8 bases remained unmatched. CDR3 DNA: TGTGCCAGTAGTGTCACAGGGGGCGCAGGTGGCTACACCTTC. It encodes CASSVTGGAGGYTF.

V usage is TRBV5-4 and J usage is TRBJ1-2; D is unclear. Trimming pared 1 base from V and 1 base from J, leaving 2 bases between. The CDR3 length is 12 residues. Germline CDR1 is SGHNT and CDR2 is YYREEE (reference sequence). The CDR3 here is CASSLNNYGYTF. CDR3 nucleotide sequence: TGTGCCAGCAGCTTGAATAACTATGGCTACACCTTC.

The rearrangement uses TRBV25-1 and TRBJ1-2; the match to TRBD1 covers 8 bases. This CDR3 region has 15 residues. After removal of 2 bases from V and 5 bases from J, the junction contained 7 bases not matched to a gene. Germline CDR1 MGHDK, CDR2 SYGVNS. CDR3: CASSELGTGLYGYTF. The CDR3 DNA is TGTGCCAGCAGTGAACTCGGGACAGGCTTATATGGCTACACCTTC.

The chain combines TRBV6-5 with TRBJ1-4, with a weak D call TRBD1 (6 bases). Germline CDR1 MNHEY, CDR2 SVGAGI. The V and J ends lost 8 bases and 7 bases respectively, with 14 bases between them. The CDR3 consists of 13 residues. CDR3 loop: CASPTRGGEKLFF. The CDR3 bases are TGTGCCAGCCCCACCCGAGGGGGTGAAAAACTGTTTTTT.

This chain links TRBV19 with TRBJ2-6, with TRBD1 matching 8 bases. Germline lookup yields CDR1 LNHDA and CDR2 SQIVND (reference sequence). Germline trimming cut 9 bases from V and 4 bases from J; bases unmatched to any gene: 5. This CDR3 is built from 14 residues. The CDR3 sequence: CASDRGTGANVLTF. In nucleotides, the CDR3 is TGTGCCAGCGACAGGGGAACCGGGGCCAACGTCCTGACTTTC.

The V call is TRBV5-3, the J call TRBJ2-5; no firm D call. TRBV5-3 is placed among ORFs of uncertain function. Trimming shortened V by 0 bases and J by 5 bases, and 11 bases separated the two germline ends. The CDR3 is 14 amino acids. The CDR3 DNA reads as TGTGCCAGAAGCTTGGGTAGGGTTCGGGAGACCCAGTACTTC. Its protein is CARSLGRVRETQYF.

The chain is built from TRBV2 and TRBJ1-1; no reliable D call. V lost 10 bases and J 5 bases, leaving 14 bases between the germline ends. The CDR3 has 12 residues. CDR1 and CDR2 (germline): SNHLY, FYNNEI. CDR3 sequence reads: CANRADGTEAFF. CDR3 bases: TGTGCCAACCGGGCCGATGGAACTGAAGCTTTCTTT.

The DNA of the CDR3 is TGTGCCAGCAGTGACGGGTTGGATAATGAAAAACTGTTTTTT. Translated, it gives CASSDGLDNEKLFF. The rearrangement uses TRBV2 and TRBJ1-4; D gene ambiguous. V was cut by 3 bases and J by 4 bases, with 9 bases left in between. The CDR3 totals 14 residues. Germline V gene data show CDR1 as SNHLY and CDR2 as FYNNEI.

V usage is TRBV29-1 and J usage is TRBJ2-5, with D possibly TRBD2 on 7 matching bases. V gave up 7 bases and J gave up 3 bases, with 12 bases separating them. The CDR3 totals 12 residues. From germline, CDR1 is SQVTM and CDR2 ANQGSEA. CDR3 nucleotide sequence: TGCAGCGGGGGGGGCCAGGAAGAGACCCAGTACTTC. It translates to CSGGGQEETQYF.

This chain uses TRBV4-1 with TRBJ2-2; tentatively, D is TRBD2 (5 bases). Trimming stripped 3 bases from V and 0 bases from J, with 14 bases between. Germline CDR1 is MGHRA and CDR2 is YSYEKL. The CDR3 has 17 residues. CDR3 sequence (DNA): TGCGCCAGCAGCCACCCAGCGGCAGGCCCGAACACCGGGGAGCTGTTTTTT. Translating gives CASSHPAAGPNTGELFF.

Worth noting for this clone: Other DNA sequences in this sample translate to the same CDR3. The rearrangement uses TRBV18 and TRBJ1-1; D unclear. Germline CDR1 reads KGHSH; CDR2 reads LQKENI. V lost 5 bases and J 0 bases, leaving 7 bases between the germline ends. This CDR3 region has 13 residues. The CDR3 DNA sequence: TGTGCCAGCTCATCGGAGATGAACACTGAAGCTTTCTTT. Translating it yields CASSSEMNTEAFF.

The CDR3 region has the DNA TGCGCCAGCAGCTCGGGGGCAGGGAGCTCCTACAATGAGCAGTTCTTC. It is translated as CASSSGAGSSYNEQFF. The genes are TRBV5-1 and TRBJ2-1; D is possibly TRBD1 or TRBD2 (6 bases each). Trimming took off 3 bases at V and 0 bases at J, with 13 bases between the two ends. CDR3 length equals 16 residues. Germline loops: CDR1 SGHRS, CDR2 YFSETQ.

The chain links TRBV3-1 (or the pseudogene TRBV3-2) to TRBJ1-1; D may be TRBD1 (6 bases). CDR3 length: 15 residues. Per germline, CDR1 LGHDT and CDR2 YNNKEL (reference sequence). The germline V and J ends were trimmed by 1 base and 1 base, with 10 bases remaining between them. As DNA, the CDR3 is TGTGCCAGCAGCCAAGCCGGGGGCCCGAACACTGAAGCTTTCTTT. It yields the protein CASSQAGGPNTEAFF.

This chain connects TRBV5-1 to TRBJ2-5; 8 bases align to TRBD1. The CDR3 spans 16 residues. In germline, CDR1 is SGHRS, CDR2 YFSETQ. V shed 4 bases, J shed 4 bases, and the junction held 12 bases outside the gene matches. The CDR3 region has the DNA TGCGCCAGCAGCCCAGTTGGTACAGGGGGAAGAGAGACCCAGTACTTC. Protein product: CASSPVGTGGRETQYF.

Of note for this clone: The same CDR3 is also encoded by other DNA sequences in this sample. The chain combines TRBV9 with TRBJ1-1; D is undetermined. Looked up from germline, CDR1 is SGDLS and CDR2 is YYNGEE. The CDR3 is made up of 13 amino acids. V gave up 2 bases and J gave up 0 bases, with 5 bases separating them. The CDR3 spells CASSVAMNTEAFF. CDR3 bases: TGTGCCAGCAGCGTGGCCATGAACACTGAAGCTTTCTTT.